The 22 T cell receptor beta chains below come from one sample, sequenced in a study of blood T cells in healthy people across ages. The authors ran a second PCR of roughly 6 to 12 cycles using a sample-barcoded 5' primer and a J-beta primer mix. TCRdb reprocessed the 5' RACE reads via MiXCR and lists one record per CDR3 protein. Altogether fewer than 750,000 distinct CDR3 sequences are present, over 40% being singletons, with the ten largest covering approximately 13%. Sequencing was done on a sample of blood. All receptors derive from a woman of 80 years or more in good health.

The J gene is TRBJ2-3, the V gene TRBV25-1; possible D gene TRBD2, 5 bases. CDR1 and CDR2 from the germline V gene are MGHDK and SYGVNS. This CDR3 is built from 17 residues. V was clipped by 6 bases and J by 5 bases, with 24 bases between them. CDR3 amino acids: CASSPAPDYHSRDTQYF. CDR3 coding DNA: TGTGCCAGCAGCCCTGCCCCCGACTATCACTCACGAGATACGCAGTATTTT.

The V gene is TRBV20-1, the J gene TRBJ2-1; 16 bases are shared with TRBD2. Germline CDR1 is DFQATT and CDR2 is SNEGSKA (reference sequence). This CDR3 has 14 residues. Trimming took 5 bases from V and 9 from J; bases not matched to a gene: 4. The CDR3 bases are TGCAGTGCTGGGACTAGCGGGAGGGGCACTGAGCAGTTCTTC. Its protein product is CSAGTSGRGTEQFF.

About this clonotype itself: A much larger clone differs from this one at a single base, so this may be a read error. The chain couples TRBV28 to TRBJ2-3, with TRBD1 matching 7 bases. In germline, CDR1 is MDHEN, CDR2 SYDVKM. The CDR3 is made up of 14 amino acids. The CDR3 protein is CASSHAQGTETQYF. The CDR3 DNA reads as TGTGCCAGCAGTCATGCCCAGGGGACAGAGACGCAGTATTTT.

The V and J genes are TRBV28 and TRBJ2-7, with D perhaps matching TRBD1 or TRBD2 (5 bases each). The CDR3 spans 16 residues. Germline CDR1 reads MDHEN; CDR2 reads SYDVKM. Trimming cost V 5 bases and J 0 bases, with 17 bases left between them. As DNA, the CDR3 is TGTGCCAGCAGTCGTGGGGGAACGGGTTTCTCCTACGAGCAGTACTTC. This sequence encodes CASSRGGTGFSYEQYF.

This clonotype was seen a handful of times. The chain uses TRBV27 and TRBJ1-4; the D is unclear. CDR3 size: 14 residues. Germline CDR1 is MNHEY and CDR2 is SMNVEV (reference sequence). With 5 bases removed from V and 2 bases from J, the gap between germline ends came to 9 bases. In DNA, the CDR3 is TGTGCCAGCAGTCGAGGATCCACTAATGAAAAACTGTTTTTT. Residues: CASSRGSTNEKLFF.

V gene TRBV7-2 combines with J gene TRBJ2-5; 11 bases agree with TRBD2. Per the germline V gene, CDR1 is SGHTA and CDR2 is FQGNSA. Unmatched junction bases numbered 9, after V lost 5 bases and J lost 1 base. This CDR3 has 17 amino acids. The CDR3 sequence is CASSLSPLAGGQETQYF. The DNA for the CDR3 is TGTGCCAGCAGCCTATCTCCGCTAGCGGGAGGCCAAGAGACCCAGTACTTC. Drawing the rest from reference TRBV7-2 and TRBJ2-5, the complete variable domain is GAGVSQSPSNKVTEKGKDVELRCDPISGHTALYWYRQSLGQGLEFLIYFQGNSAPDKSGLPSDRFSAERTGGSVSTLTIQRTQQEDSAVYLCASSLSPLAGGQETQYFGPGTRLLVL.

Ten or more counts support this clonotype. This chain connects TRBV12-3 or TRBV12-4 to TRBJ2-7; the D gene is possibly TRBD1 (6 bases). The CDR3 runs to 15 residues. V lost 3 bases and J 0 bases, leaving 12 bases between the germline ends. The CDR3, as DNA: TGTGCCAGCAGTTTGGGACACCTGAGCTCCTACGAGCAGTACTTC. It encodes CASSLGHLSSYEQYF.

On this clonotype itself: This may arise from a read error, as a much more abundant clone is one base away. The chain has TRBV5-1 and TRBJ2-5, with 14 bases identical to TRBD2. J gave up 11 bases and V 4 bases, and 13 bases lay outside the gene matches. Germline CDR1 and CDR2: SGHRS and YFSETQ. The CDR3 contains 16 residues. CDR3 amino acids: CASSPGTSGSENEQYF. Here the CDR3 DNA reads TGCGCCAGCAGCCCCGGGACTAGCGGGAGTGAGAATGAGCAGTACTTC. Supplemented by reference TRBV5-1 and TRBJ2-5, the full variable domain reads KAGVTQTPRYLIKTRGQQVTLSCSPISGHRSVSWYQQTPGQGLQFLFEYFSETQRNKGNFPGRFSGRQFSNSRSEMNVSTLELGDSALYLCASSPGTSGSENEQYFGPGTRLLVL.

This clonotype was picked up many times. This chain joins TRBV20-1 and TRBJ2-1, with D maybe TRBD2 (6 bases). CDR1 and CDR2 from the germline V gene are DFQATT and SNEGSKA (reference sequence). V dropped 2 bases and J dropped 2 bases, with 16 bases sitting between them. The CDR3 consists of 16 residues. In nucleotides, the CDR3 is TGCAGTGCTAGAACGGGACTGGCTGGGGCCTACAATGAGCAGTTCTTC. It specifies CSARTGLAGAYNEQFF.

The count of this clonotype is one. This sequence joins TRBV2 and TRBJ1-6; a weak D match, TRBD1 (5 bases). Germline lookup yields CDR1 SNHLY and CDR2 FYNNEI. V lost 8 bases, J lost 6 bases, and 17 bases lay in between. The CDR3 covers 15 residues. CDR3 sequence: CASPVVTGTNSPLHF. DNA of the CDR3: TGTGCCAGCCCCGTTGTTACCGGGACTAATTCACCCCTCCACTTT.

This clonotype was seen a single time. The rearrangement joins TRBV20-1 to TRBJ2-3; D possibly matches TRBD1 or TRBD2 (5 bases each). CDR3 length equals 11 residues. Per germline, CDR1 DFQATT and CDR2 SNEGSKA (reference sequence). V was shortened by 6 bases and J by 5 bases, with 9 bases between the two germline ends. CDR3 residues: CSAQRGDTQYF. The CDR3 DNA is TGCAGTGCCCAGAGGGGAGATACGCAGTATTTT.

This clonotype was detected a few times. The genes are TRBV13 and TRBJ2-6; tentatively, D is TRBD1 or TRBD2 (7 bases each). The germline gives CDR1 PRHDT, CDR2 FYEKMQ (reference sequence). There are 16 residues in the CDR3. Trimming left V 7 bases short and J 5 bases short, with 18 bases between. CDR3 DNA: TGTGCCAGCAAAACCAGGGGGGGGACAAGGGCCAACGTCCTGACTTTC. Protein: CASKTRGGTRANVLTF.

The chain joins TRBV15 to TRBJ2-3, with a tentative D call TRBD2 (5 bases). Per germline, CDR1 LNHNV and CDR2 YYDKDF (reference sequence). V lost 6 bases to trimming and J lost 2 bases, with 12 bases between them. The CDR3 covers 14 residues. CDR3 protein: CATRIGLYTDTQYF. CDR3 coding DNA: TGTGCCACCAGGATTGGACTTTACACAGATACGCAGTATTTT. The full variable domain, its missing parts supplied by reference TRBV15 and TRBJ2-3, is DAMVIQNPRYQVTQFGKPVTLSCSQTLNHNVMYWYQQKSSQAPKLLFHYYDKDFNNEADTPDNFQSRRPNTSFCFLDIRSPGLGDTAMYLCATRIGLYTDTQYFGPGTRLTVL.

This sequence joins TRBV28 and TRBJ1-1; D call uncertain. The CDR3 spans 13 residues. V was cut by 10 bases and J by 4 bases, with 16 bases left in between. Germline CDR1 and CDR2: MDHEN and SYDVKM. CDR3 sequence: CATGGSVLTEAFF. The CDR3 DNA is TGTGCCACCGGCGGCAGCGTCCTCACTGAAGCTTTCTTT.

V gene TRBV2 combines with J gene TRBJ2-5; 8 nucleotides agree with TRBD2. V shed 6 bases and J 2 bases; nucleotides not matched to a gene: 11. The CDR3 covers 16 residues. Germline CDR1 and CDR2: SNHLY and FYNNEI. The CDR3 DNA follows: TGTGCCAGCAGATCATATGTGGCGGGGGGACAAGAGACCCAGTACTTC. Translated, it gives CASRSYVAGGQETQYF. Together with reference TRBV2 and TRBJ2-5, the CDR3 gives the full variable domain: EPEVTQTPSHQVTQMGQEVILRCVPISNHLYFYWYRQILGQKVEFLVSFYNNEISEKSEIFDDQFSVERPDGSNFTLKIRSTKLEDSAMYFCASRSYVAGGQETQYFGPGTRLLVL.

This clonotype was counted between two and nine times. J is TRBJ1-5 and V is TRBV12-3 or TRBV12-4; no clear D gene. V lost 6 bases to trimming and J lost 5 bases, with 8 bases between them. This CDR3 contains 12 residues. CDR3 loop: CASRLGDQPQHF. CDR3 sequence (DNA): TGTGCCAGCAGACTCGGAGATCAGCCCCAGCATTTT.

The genes are TRBV28 and TRBJ2-1; TRBD1 is a possible D gene (6 bases). V lost 2 bases, J lost 2 bases, and 10 bases lay in between. Germline CDR1 is MDHEN and CDR2 is SYDVKM. CDR3 size: 15 residues. The CDR3 DNA reads as TGTGCCAGCAGTTTACCTACAGGGACCTACAATGAGCAGTTCTTC. This sequence encodes CASSLPTGTYNEQFF.

The sample holds one count of this clonotype. V usage is TRBV10-3 and J usage is TRBJ2-5; no clear D gene. Trimming cost V 4 bases and J 5 bases, with 17 bases left between them. This CDR3 has 15 amino acids. Per germline, CDR1 ENHRY and CDR2 SYGVKD. The CDR3 spells CAISGLDPSRETQYF. The CDR3 DNA is TGTGCCATCAGTGGGTTGGACCCCTCCAGGGAGACCCAGTACTTC.

This sequence joins TRBV29-1 and TRBJ2-7, with D perhaps being TRBD1 or TRBD2 (6 bases each). CDR1 SQVTM and CDR2 ANQGSEA come from the germline V gene. V lost 6 bases to trimming and J lost 4 bases, with 16 bases between them. The length of the CDR3 is 13 residues. CDR3 nucleotides: TGCAGCGTCCCACAGGGAGGAGGATACGAGCAGTACTTC. This encodes CSVPQGGGYEQYF.

This clonotype was picked up a small number of times. A clone one base away is much larger, so this may be a read error. V usage is TRBV12-3 or TRBV12-4 and J usage is TRBJ2-5; D unclear. CDR3 length: 15 amino acids. Trimming pared 1 base from V and 5 bases from J, leaving 14 bases between. CDR3 in amino acids: CASSLGIELIETQYF. In DNA form, the CDR3 reads TGTGCCAGCAGTTTAGGGATAGAGTTAATCGAGACCCAGTACTTC.

For the CDR3, the DNA is TGTGCCAGCAGCCCGAGGAACTTACAGTTAACTAATGAAAAACTGTTTTTT. Protein: CASSPRNLQLTNEKLFF. The chain combines TRBV7-3 with TRBJ1-4; D unclear. The CDR3 sequence is 17 residues long. Germline V gives CDR1 SGHTA, CDR2 FQGTGA. Trimming removed 5 bases from V and 1 base from J, with 17 bases in between.

J is TRBJ2-1 and V is TRBV5-6; D is uncertain. V shed 2 bases and J shed 2 bases, with 11 bases lying between them. Germline CDR1 reads SGHDT; CDR2 reads YYEEEE. The CDR3 contains 15 residues. CDR3 nucleotides: TGTGCCAGCAGCTTAGTAACTTCCGCCTACAATGAGCAGTTCTTC. Translating it yields CASSLVTSAYNEQFF.